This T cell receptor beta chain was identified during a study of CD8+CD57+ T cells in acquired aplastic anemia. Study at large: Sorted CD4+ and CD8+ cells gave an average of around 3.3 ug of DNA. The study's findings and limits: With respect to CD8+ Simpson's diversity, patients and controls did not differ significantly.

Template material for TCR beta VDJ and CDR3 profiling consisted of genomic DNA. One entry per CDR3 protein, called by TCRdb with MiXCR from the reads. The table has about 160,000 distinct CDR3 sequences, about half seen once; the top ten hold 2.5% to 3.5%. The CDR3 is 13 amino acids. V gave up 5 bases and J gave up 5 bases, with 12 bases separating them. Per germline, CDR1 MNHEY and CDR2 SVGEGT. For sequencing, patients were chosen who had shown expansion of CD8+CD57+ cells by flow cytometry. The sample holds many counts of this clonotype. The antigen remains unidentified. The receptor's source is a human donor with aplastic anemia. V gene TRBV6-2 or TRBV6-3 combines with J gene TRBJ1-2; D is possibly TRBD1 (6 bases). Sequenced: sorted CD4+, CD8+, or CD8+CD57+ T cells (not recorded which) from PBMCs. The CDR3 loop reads CASSDRTGYGYTF. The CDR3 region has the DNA TGTGCCAGCAGTGACCGAACAGGGTATGGCTACACCTTC.